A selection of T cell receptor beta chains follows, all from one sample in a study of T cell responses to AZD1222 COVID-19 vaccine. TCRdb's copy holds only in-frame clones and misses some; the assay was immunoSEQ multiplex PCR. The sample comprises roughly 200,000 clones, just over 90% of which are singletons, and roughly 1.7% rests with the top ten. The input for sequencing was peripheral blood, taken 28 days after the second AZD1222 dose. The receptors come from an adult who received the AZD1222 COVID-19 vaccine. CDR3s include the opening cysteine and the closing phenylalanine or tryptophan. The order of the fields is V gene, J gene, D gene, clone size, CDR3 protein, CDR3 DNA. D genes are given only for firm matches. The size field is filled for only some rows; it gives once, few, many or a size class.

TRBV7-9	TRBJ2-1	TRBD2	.	CASSLAGGAGSSYNEQFF	TGTGCCAGCAGCTTAGCCGGAGGAGCGGGGAGCTCCTACAATGAGCAGTTCTTC
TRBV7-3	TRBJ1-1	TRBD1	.	CASSLTTGGFSEAFF	TGTGCCAGCAGCTTGACGACAGGGGGCTTCTCTGAAGCTTTCTTT
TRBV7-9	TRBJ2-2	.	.	CASSLELVTGELFF	TGTGCCAGCAGCTTAGAACTAGTGACCGGGGAGCTGTTTTTT
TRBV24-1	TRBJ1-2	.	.	CATSDFSRTYGYTF	TGTGCCACCAGTGATTTTTCAAGGACATATGGCTACACCTTC
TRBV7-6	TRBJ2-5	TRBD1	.	CASSLDGQGGETQYF	TGTGCCAGCAGCTTGGACGGACAGGGTGGGGAGACCCAGTACTTC
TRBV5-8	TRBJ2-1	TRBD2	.	CASSPGLASYNEQFF	TGTGCCAGCAGCCCTGGACTAGCTTCCTACAATGAGCAGTTCTTC
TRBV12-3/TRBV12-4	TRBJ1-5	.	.	CASSLQGWQPQHF	TGTGCCAGCAGTTTACAGGGATGGCAGCCCCAGCATTTT
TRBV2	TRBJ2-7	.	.	CASRTWDTSYEQYF	TGTGCCAGCAGGACCTGGGACACTTCCTACGAGCAGTACTTC
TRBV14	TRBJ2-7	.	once	CASSHDPGTGEYEQYF	TGTGCCAGCAGCCACGATCCAGGGACGGGTGAATACGAGCAGTACTTC
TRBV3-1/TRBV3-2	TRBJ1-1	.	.	CASSPRLAAEAFF	TGTGCCAGCAGCCCTCGGTTGGCCGCTGAAGCTTTCTTT
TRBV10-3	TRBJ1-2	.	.	CAISETGPNYGYTF	TGTGCCATCAGTGAGACAGGCCCTAACTATGGCTACACCTTC
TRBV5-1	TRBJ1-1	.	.	CASSWGLNTEAFF	TGCGCCAGCAGCTGGGGTTTGAACACTGAAGCTTTCTTT
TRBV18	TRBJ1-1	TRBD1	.	CASSPGTGGTEAFF	TGTGCCAGCTCACCAGGGACAGGGGGCACTGAAGCTTTCTTT
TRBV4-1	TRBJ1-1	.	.	CASSQVRGRRTEAFF	TGCGCCAGCAGCCAAGTGCGTGGAAGGAGGACTGAAGCTTTCTTT
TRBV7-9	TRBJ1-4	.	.	CASSLPWRRGNEKLFF	TGTGCCAGCAGCTTACCTTGGAGGAGGGGTAATGAAAAACTGTTTTTT
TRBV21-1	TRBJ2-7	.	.	CASSKCGGHPSEQYF	TGTGCCAGCAGCAAATGTGGCGGCCACCCTTCCGAGCAGTACTTC
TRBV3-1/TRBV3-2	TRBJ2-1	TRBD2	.	CASSHRAGEEFF	TGTGCCAGCAGCCATCGGGCGGGAGAAGAGTTCTTC
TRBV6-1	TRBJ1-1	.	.	CASSEMSLETEAFF	TGTGCCAGCAGTGAAATGTCTTTGGAGACTGAAGCTTTCTTT
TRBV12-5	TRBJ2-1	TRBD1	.	CASGTGQGHNEQFF	TGTGCTAGTGGCACGGGACAGGGTCACAATGAGCAGTTCTTC
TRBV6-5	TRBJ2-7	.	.	CASSRRAKPPYEQYF	TGTGCCAGCAGCCGTCGGGCTAAACCCCCCTACGAGCAGTACTTC
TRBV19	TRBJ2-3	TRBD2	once	CASSMDGLAGRDTQYF	TGTGCCAGTAGTATGGACGGACTAGCGGGAAGAGATACGCAGTATTTT
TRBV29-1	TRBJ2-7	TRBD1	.	CSVELLGQGALYEQYF	TGCAGCGTTGAACTTTTAGGACAGGGGGCCCTTTACGAGCAGTACTTC
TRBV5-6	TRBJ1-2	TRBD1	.	CASSQYDRGYGYTF	TGTGCCAGCAGCCAATACGACAGGGGCTATGGCTACACCTTC